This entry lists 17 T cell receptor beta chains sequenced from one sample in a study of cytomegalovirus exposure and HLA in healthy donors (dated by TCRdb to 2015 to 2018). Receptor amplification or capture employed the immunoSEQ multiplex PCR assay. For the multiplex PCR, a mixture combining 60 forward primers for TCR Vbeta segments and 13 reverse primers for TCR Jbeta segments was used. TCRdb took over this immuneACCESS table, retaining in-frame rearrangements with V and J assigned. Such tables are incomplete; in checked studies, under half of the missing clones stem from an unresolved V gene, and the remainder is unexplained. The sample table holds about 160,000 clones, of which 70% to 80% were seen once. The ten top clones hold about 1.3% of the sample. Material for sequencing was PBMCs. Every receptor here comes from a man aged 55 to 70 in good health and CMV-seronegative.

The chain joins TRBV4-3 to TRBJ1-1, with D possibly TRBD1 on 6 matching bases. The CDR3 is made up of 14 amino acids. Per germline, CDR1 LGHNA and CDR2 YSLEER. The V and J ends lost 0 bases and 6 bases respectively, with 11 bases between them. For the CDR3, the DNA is TGCGCCAGCAGCCAAGATACAGGGAGGGCTGAAGCTTTCTTT. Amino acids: CASSQDTGRAEAFF.

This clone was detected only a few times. DNA for the CDR3: TGTGCCATCAGCGCGGGGGCCCAAGAGACCCAGTACTTC. It specifies CAISAGAQETQYF. The chain employs TRBV10-3 and TRBJ2-5, with D possibly being TRBD2 (7 bases). The V gene lost 6 bases and the J gene lost 1 base, with 9 bases spanning the gap. The CDR3 sequence is 13 residues long. Germline assignment: CDR1 ENHRY and CDR2 SYGVKD.

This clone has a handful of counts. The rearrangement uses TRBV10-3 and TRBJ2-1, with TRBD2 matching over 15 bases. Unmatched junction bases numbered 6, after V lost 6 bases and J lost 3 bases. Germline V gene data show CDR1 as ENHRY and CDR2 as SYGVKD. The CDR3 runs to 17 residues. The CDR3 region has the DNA TGTGCCATCAGCTCCGGGACTAGCGGGGGGAGCTACAATGAGCAGTTCTTC. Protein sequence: CAISSGTSGGSYNEQFF.

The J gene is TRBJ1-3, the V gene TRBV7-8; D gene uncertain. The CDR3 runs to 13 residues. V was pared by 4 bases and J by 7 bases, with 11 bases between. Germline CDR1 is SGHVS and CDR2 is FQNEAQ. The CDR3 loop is CASSSMQRNTIYF. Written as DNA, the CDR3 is TGTGCCAGCAGCTCTATGCAACGCAACACCATATATTTT.

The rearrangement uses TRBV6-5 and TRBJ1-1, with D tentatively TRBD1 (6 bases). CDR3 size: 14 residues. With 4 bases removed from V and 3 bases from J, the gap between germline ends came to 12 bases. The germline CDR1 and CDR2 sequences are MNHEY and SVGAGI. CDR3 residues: CASSLQGSDTEAFF. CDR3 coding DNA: TGTGCCAGCAGTTTGCAGGGGTCGGACACTGAAGCTTTCTTT.

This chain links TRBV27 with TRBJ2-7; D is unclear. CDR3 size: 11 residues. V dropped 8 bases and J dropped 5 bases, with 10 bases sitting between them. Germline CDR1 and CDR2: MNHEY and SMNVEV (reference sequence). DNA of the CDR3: TGTGCCAGCGGTGCTCAGGACGAGCAGTACTTC. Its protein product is CASGAQDEQYF.

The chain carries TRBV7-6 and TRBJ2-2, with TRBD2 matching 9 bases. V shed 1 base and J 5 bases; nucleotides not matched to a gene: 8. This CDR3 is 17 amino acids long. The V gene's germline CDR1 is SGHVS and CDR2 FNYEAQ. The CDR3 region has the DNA TGTGCCAGCAGCTTAGTCCGCGGGAGGGCCGGGACCGGGGAGCTGTTTTTT. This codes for CASSLVRGRAGTGELFF.

The CDR3 protein is CASSQDRTGTGANTEAFF. In nucleotides, the CDR3 is TGCGCCAGCAGCCAAGATCGGACCGGGACAGGGGCGAACACTGAAGCTTTCTTT. The chain couples TRBV4-1 to TRBJ1-1, with TRBD1 matching over 10 bases. CDR3 length: 18 amino acids. Germline V gene sequence: CDR1 MGHRA, CDR2 YSYEKL. The V gene end was trimmed by 0 bases and the J gene end by 1 base; junction bases not matched to a gene: 8.

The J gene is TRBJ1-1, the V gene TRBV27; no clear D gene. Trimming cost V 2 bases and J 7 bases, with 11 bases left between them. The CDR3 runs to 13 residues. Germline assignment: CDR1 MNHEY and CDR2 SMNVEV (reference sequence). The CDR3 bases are TGTGCCAGCAGTTTAAATCCGGGGATTGAAGCTTTCTTT. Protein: CASSLNPGIEAFF.

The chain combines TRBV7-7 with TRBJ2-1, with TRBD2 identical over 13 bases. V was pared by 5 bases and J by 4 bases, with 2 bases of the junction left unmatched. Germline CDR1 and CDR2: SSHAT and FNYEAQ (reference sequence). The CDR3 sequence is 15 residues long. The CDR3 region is CASSILAGGYNEQFF. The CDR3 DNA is TGTGCCAGCAGCATACTAGCGGGGGGGTACAATGAGCAGTTCTTC.

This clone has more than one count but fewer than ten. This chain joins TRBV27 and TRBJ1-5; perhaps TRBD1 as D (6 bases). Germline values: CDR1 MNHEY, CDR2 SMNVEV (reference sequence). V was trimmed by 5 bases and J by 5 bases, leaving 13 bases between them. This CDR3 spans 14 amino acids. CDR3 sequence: CASSERDTYQPQHF. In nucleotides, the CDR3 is TGTGCCAGCAGTGAAAGGGACACCTATCAGCCCCAGCATTTT.

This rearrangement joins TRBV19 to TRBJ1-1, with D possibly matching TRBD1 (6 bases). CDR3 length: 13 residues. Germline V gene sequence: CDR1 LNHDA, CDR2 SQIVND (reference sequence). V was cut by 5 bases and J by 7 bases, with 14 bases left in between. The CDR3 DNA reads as TGTGCCAGTAGTCCACAGGGTCTCAGTGAAGCTTTCTTT. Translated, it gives CASSPQGLSEAFF.

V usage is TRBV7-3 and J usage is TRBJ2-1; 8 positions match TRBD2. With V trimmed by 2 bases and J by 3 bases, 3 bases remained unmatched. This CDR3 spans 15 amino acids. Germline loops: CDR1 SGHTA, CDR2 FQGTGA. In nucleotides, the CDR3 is TGTGCCAGCAGCTTAGGCGGGGGGCTCTACAATGAGCAGTTCTTC. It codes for CASSLGGGLYNEQFF. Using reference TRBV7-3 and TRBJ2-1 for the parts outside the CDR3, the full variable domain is GAGVSQTPSNKVTEKGKYVELRCDPISGHTALYWYRQSLGQGPEFLIYFQGTGAADDSGLPNDRFFAVRPEGSVSTLKIQRTERGDSAVYLCASSLGGGLYNEQFFGPGTRLTVL.

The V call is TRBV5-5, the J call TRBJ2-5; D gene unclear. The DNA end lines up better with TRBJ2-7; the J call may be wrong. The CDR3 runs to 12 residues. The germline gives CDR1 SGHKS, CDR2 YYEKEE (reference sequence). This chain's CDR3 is CASSSTTYEQYF. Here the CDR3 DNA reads TGTGCCAGCAGCTCGACAACCTACGAGCAGTACTTC.

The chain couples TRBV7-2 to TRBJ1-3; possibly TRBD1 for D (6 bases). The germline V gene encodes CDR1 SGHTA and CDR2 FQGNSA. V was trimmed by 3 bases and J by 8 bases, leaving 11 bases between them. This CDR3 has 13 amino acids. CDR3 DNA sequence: TGTGCCAGCAGCTTCGCAGGGGCAGACACCATATATTTT. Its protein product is CASSFAGADTIYF.

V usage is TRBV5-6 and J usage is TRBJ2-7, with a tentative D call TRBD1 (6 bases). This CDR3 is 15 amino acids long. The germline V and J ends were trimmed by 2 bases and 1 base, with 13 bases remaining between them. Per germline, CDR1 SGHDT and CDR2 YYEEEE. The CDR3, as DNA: TGTGCCAGCAGCTTCAAACAGGGTGGGTCCTACGAGCAGTACTTC. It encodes CASSFKQGGSYEQYF.

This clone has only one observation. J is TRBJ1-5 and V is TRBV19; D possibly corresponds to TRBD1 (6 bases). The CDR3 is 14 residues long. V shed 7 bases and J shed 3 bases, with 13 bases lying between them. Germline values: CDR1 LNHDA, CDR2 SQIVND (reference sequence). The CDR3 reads CASKGQIINQPQHF. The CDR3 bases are TGTGCCAGTAAAGGACAGATAATCAATCAGCCCCAGCATTTT.